The T cell receptor (beta chain) under discussion was sequenced for a study of T cells in Graves' hyperthyroidism and ophthalmopathy. Amplification yielded TCR beta CDR3 regions, with RNA transcripts as the source. The HTBI set primed first-round TCR CDR3 RT-PCR. In TCRdb, the multiplex PCR reads were re-called with MiXCR into one record per CDR3 protein. This table has approximately 560,000 distinct CDR3 sequences, approximately 44% appearing once. This receptor was obtained from a woman aged 18-29 years with Graves' hyperthyroidism. Sequenced: peripheral blood or thyroid tissue (not recorded which).

CDR3 in DNA: TGCGCCAGCAGCCCCGGGACCAGAAGCACAGATACGCAGTATTTT. It encodes CASSPGTRSTDTQYF. The V gene is TRBV10-1, the J gene TRBJ2-3; either TRBD1 or TRBD2 may fit D (5 bases each). CDR3 length equals 15 residues. V lost 6 bases to trimming and J lost 0 bases, with 13 bases between them. Germline loops: CDR1 WNHNN, CDR2 SYGVQD (reference sequence).